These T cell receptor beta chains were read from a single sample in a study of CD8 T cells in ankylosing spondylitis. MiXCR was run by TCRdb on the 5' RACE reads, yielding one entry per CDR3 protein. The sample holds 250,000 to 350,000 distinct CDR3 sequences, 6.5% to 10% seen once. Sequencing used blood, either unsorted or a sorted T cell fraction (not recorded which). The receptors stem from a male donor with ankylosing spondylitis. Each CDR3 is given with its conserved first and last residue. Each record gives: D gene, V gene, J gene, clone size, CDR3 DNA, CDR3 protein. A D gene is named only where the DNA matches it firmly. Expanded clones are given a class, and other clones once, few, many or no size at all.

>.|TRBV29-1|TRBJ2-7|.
TGCAGCGTTCGTACAGGTGACGCCGAGCAGTACTTC
CSVRTGDAEQYF
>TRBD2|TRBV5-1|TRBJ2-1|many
TGCGCCAGCAGCCAGGGACTAGCGGTCTACAATGAGCAGTTCTTC
CASSQGLAVYNEQFF
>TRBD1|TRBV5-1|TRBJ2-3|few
TGCGCCAGCAGCTTCACAGGGGGCGGCACAGATACGCAGTATTTT
CASSFTGGGTDTQYF
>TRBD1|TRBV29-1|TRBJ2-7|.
TGCAGCGTCGGGACAGCAAGCAACTCCTACGAGCAGTACTTC
CSVGTASNSYEQYF
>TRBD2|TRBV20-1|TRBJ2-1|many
TGCAGTGTTCCTCGAGCGGGAGGCAATGGTGAGCAGTTCTTC
CSVPRAGGNGEQFF
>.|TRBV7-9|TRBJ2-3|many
TGTGCCAGCGGAGATACGCAGTATTTT
CASGDTQYF
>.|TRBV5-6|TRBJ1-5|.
TGTGCCAGCAGCGAGGGACTTATTCAGCCCCAGCATTTT
CASSEGLIQPQHF
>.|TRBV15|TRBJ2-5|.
TGTGCCACCAGCACCCGGGACGGACAAGAGACCCAGTACTTC
CATSTRDGQETQYF
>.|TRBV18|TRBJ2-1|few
TGTGCCAGCTCAGTGGGAAACAGGGACTACAATGAGCAGTTCTTC
CASSVGNRDYNEQFF
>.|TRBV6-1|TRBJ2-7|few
TGTGCCAGCAGTACCTTCTACGAGCAGTACTTC
CASSTFYEQYF
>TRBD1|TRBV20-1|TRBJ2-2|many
TGCAGTGCTCGGGGACAGGCATGGGGGAACACCGGGGAGCTGTTTTTT
CSARGQAWGNTGELFF
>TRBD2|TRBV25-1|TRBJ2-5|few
TGTGCCAGCAGTGATATCCGACTAGCGGTTCCAGAGACCCAGTACTTC
CASSDIRLAVPETQYF
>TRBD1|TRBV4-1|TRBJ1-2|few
TGCGCCAGCAGCCAAGATGGGACAGGGGGCCACTATGGCTACACCTTC
CASSQDGTGGHYGYTF
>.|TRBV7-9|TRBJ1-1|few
TGTGCCAGCAGCTTAGTGGATGGGGCTTTCTTT
CASSLVDGAFF
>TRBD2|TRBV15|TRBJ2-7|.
TGTGCCACCTCCACTAGCGGGAGGACCGAGCAGTACTTC
CATSTSGRTEQYF
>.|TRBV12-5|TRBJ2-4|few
TGTGCTAGTGGTTTCCGGACAGCCAAAAACATTCAGTACTTC
CASGFRTAKNIQYF
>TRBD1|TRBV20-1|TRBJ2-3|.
TGCAGTGCTACTCCGGGACAGGGTACAGATACGCAGTATTTT
CSATPGQGTDTQYF
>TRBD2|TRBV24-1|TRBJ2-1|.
TGTGCCACCAGTGACCCGGGACTAGGAGGGAACAAGCAGTTCTTC
CATSDPGLGGNKQFF
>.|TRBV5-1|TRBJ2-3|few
TGCGCCAGCAGGTCTGTCGGGGCTAGCACAGATACGCAGTATTTT
CASRSVGASTDTQYF
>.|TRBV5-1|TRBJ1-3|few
TGCGCCAGCAGCACGGACGGCAATGCAGACACCATATATTTT
CASSTDGNADTIYF
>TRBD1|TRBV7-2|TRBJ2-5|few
TGTGCCAGCAGCAAAAACCCGGGACAGGCGTGGGAGACCCAGTACTTC
CASSKNPGQAWETQYF
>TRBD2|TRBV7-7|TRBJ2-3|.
TGTGCTAGCAGCCGAAAAGGACTAGCGCCCCCACCGGACGATACGCAGTATTTT
CASSRKGLAPPPDDTQYF
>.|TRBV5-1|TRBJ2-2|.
TGCGCCAGCAGATTAAACGGAGGGTACACCGGGGAGCTGTTTTTT
CASRLNGGYTGELFF
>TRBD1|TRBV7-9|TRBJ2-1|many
TGTGCCAGCAGCTTAGCCAACAGGGGGCAGTTCTTC
CASSLANRGQFF